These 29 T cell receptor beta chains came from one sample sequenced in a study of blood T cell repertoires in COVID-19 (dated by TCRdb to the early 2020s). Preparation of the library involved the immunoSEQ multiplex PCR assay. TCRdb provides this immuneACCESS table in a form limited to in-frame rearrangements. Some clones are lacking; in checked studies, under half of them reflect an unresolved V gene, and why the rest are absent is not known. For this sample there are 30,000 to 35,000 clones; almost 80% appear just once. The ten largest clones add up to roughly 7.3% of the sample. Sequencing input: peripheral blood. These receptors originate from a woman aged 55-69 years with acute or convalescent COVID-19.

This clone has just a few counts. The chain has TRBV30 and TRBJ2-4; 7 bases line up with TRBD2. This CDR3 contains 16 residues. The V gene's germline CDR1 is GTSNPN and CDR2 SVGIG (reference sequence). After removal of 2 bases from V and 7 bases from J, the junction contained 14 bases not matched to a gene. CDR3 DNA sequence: TGTGCCTGGAGTCCCTTTGCGGGGGTCTGGGTTAACATTCAGTACTTC. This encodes CAWSPFAGVWVNIQYF.

The CDR3 spells CASSPGQGRSYEQYF. The CDR3, as DNA: TGTGCCAGCAGCCCAGGACAGGGCCGCTCCTACGAGCAGTACTTC. This chain joins TRBV9 and TRBJ2-7, with 8 positions matching TRBD1. Germline V gene lookup returns CDR1 SGDLS and CDR2 YYNGEE. J was trimmed by 0 bases and V by 4 bases; bases with no gene match: 6. There are 15 residues in the CDR3.

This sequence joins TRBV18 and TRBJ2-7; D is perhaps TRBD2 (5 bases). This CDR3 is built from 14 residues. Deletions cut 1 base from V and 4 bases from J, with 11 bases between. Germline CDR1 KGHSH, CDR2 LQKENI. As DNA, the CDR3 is TGTGCCAGCTCACCACGTGGAGGTAGATACGAGCAGTACTTC. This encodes CASSPRGGRYEQYF.

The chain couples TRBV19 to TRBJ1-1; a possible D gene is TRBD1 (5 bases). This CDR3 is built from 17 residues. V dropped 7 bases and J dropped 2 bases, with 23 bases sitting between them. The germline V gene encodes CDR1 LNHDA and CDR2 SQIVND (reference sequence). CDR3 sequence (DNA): TGTGCCAGTACCCTTGCCTGGGGGGGGAACCTTAACACTGAAGCTTTCTTT. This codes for CASTLAWGGNLNTEAFF. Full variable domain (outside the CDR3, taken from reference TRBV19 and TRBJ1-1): DGGITQSPKYLFRKEGQNVTLSCEQNLNHDAMYWYRQDPGQGLRLIYYSQIVNDFQKGDIAEGYSVSREKKESFPLTVTSAQKNPTAFYLCASTLAWGGNLNTEAFFGQGTRLTVV.

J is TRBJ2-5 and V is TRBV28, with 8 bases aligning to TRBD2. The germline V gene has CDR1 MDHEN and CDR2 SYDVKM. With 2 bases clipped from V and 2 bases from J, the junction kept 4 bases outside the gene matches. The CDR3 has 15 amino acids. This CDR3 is CASSLGAGVQETQYF. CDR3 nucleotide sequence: TGTGCCAGCAGTTTAGGAGCGGGGGTTCAAGAGACCCAGTACTTC.

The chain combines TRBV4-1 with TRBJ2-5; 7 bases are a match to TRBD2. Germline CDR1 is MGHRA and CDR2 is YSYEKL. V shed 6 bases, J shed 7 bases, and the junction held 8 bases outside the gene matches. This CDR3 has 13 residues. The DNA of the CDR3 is TGCGCCAGCAGAAAAACCCCTAGCGGGACCCAGTACTTC. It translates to CASRKTPSGTQYF.

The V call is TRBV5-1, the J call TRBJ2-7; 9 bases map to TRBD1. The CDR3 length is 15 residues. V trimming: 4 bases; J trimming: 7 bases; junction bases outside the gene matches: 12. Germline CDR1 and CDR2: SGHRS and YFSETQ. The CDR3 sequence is CASSPGTGTLREQYF. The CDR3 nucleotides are TGCGCCAGCAGCCCCGGGACAGGGACTTTAAGGGAGCAGTACTTC. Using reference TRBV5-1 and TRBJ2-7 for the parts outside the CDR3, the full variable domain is KAGVTQTPRYLIKTRGQQVTLSCSPISGHRSVSWYQQTPGQGLQFLFEYFSETQRNKGNFPGRFSGRQFSNSRSEMNVSTLELGDSALYLCASSPGTGTLREQYFGPGTRLTVT.

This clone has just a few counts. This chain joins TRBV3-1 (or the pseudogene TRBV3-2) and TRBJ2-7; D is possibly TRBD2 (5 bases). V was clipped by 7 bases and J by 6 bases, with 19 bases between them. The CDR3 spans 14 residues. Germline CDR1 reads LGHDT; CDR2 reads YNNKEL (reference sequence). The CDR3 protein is CASNRGLASGEQYF. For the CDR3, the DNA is TGTGCCAGCAACCGGGGATTAGCCAGTGGCGAGCAGTACTTC.

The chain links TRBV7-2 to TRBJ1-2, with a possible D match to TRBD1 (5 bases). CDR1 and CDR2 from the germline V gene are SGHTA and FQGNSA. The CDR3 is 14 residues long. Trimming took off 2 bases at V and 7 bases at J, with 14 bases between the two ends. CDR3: CASSLLVQGGGYTF. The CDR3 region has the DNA TGTGCCAGCAGCTTATTGGTGCAGGGTGGTGGCTACACCTTC.

Here the CDR3 reads CASSARGGGIGNEQFF. The CDR3 nucleotides read TGTGCCAGCAGTGCCCGTGGCGGGGGGATAGGAAATGAGCAGTTCTTC. The rearrangement uses TRBV2 and TRBJ2-1; 8 positions agree with TRBD2. Looked up from germline, CDR1 is SNHLY and CDR2 is FYNNEI. The CDR3 consists of 16 residues. V shed 4 bases, J shed 7 bases, and the junction held 12 bases outside the gene matches.

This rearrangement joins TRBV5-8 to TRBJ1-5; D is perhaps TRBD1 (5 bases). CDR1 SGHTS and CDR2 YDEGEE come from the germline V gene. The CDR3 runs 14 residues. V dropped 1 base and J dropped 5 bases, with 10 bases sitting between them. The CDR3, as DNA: TGTGCCAGCAGCTTGCCGCAGGGTGATCAGCCCCAGCATTTT. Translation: CASSLPQGDQPQHF. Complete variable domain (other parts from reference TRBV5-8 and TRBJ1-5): EAGVTQSPTHLIKTRGQQATLRCSPISGHTSVYWYQQALGLGLQFLLWYDEGEERNRGNFPPRFSGRQFPNYSSELNVNALELEDSALYLCASSLPQGDQPQHFGDGTRLSIL.

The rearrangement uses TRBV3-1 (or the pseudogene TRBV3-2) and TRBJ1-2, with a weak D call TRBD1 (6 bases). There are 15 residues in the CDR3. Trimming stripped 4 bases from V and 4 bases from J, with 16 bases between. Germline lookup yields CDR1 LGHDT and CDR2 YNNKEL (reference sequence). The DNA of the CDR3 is TGTGCCAGCAGCCCCGTTATGGACAGCCTCTATGGCTACACCTTC. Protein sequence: CASSPVMDSLYGYTF.

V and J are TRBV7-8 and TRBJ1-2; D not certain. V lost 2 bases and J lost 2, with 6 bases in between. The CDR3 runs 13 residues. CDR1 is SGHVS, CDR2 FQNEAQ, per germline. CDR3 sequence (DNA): TGTGCCAGCAGCTTATCCAGAAACTATGGCTACACCTTC. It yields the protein CASSLSRNYGYTF.

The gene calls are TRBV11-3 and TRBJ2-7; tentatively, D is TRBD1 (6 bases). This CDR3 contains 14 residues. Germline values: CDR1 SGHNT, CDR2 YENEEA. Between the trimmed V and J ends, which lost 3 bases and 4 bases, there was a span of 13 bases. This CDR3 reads CASSFAGVGYEQYF. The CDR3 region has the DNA TGTGCCAGCAGCTTCGCAGGGGTAGGGTACGAGCAGTACTTC. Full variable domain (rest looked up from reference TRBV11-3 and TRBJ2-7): EAGVVQSPRYKIIEKKQPVAFWCNPISGHNTLYWYLQNLGQGPELLIRYENEEAVDDSQLPKDRFSAERLKGVDSTLKIQPAELGDSAVYLCASSFAGVGYEQYFGPGTRLTVT.

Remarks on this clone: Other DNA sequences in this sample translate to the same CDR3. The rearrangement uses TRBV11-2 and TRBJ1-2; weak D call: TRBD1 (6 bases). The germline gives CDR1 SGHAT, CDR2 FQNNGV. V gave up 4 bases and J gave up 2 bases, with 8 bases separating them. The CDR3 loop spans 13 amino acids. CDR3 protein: CASSSQGNYGYTF. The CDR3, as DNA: TGTGCCAGCAGCTCCCAGGGGAACTATGGCTACACCTTC.

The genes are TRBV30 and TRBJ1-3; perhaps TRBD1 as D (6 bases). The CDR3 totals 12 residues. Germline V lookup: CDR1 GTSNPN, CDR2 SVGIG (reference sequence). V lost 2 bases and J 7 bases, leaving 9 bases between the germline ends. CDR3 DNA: TGTGCCTGGAGTAAGACAGGCAACACCATATATTTT. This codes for CAWSKTGNTIYF.

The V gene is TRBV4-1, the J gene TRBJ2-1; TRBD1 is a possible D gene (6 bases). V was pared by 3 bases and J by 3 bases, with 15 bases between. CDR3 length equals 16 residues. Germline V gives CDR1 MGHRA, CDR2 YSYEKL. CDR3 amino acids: CASSQDGQPFYNEQFF. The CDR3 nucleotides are TGCGCCAGCAGCCAGGACGGACAGCCTTTCTACAATGAGCAGTTCTTC.

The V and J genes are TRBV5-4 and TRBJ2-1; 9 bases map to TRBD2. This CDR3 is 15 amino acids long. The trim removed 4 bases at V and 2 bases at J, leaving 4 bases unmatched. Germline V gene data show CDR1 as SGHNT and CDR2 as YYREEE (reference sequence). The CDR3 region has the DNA TGTGCCAGCAGCCAAGCGGGGGGAGCCTACAATGAGCAGTTCTTC. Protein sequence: CASSQAGGAYNEQFF.

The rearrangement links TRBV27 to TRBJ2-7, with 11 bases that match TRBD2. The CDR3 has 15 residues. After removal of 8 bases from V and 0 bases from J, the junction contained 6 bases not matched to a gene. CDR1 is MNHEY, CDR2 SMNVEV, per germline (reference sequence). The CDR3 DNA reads TGTGCCAGCCGGTACGGGACTAGCGGCTCCTACGAGCAGTACTTC. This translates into CASRYGTSGSYEQYF.

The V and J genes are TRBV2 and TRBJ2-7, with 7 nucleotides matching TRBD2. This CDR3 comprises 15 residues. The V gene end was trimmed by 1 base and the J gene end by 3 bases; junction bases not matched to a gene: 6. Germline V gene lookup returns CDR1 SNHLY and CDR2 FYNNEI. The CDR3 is CASSEESGAYYEQYF. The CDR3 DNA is TGTGCCAGCAGTGAAGAGAGCGGGGCATACTACGAGCAGTACTTC.

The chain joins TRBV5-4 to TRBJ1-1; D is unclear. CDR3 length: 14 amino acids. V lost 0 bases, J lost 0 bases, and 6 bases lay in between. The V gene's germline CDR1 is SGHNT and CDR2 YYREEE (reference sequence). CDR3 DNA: TGTGCCAGCAGCTTGGACAGTATGAACACTGAAGCTTTCTTT. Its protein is CASSLDSMNTEAFF. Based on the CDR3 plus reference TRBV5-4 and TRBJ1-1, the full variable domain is ETGVTQSPTHLIKTRGQQVTLRCSSQSGHNTVSWYQQALGQGPQFIFQYYREEENGRGNFPPRFSGLQFPNYSSELNVNALELDDSALYLCASSLDSMNTEAFFGQGTRLTVV.

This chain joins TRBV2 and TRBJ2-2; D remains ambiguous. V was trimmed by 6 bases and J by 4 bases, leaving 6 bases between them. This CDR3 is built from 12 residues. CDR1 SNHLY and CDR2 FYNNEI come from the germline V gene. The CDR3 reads CASSPTTGELFF. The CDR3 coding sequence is TGTGCCAGCAGCCCTACCACCGGGGAGCTGTTTTTT. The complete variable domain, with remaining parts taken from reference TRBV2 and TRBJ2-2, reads EPEVTQTPSHQVTQMGQEVILRCVPISNHLYFYWYRQILGQKVEFLVSFYNNEISEKSEIFDDQFSVERPDGSNFTLKIRSTKLEDSAMYFCASSPTTGELFFGEGSRLTVL.

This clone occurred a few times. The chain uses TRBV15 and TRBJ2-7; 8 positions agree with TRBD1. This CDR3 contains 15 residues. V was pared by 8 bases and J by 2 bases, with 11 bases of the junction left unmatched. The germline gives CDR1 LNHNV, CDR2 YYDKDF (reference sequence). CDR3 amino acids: CATALGTGYTYEQYF. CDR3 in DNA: TGTGCCACCGCTCTTGGGACAGGCTATACCTACGAGCAGTACTTC.

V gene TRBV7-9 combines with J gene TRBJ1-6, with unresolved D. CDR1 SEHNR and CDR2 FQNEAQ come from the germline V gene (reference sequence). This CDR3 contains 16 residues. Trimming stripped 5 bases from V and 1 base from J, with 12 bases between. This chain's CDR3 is CASSLKERSYNSPLHF. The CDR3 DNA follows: TGTGCCAGCAGCCTAAAGGAGAGGTCCTATAATTCACCCCTCCACTTT.

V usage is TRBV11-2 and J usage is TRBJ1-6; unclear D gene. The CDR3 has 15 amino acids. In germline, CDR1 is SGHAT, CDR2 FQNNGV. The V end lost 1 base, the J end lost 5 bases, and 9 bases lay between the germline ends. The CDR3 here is CASSLAGGHNSPLHF. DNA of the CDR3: TGTGCCAGCAGCTTAGCGGGAGGTCATAATTCACCCCTCCACTTT.

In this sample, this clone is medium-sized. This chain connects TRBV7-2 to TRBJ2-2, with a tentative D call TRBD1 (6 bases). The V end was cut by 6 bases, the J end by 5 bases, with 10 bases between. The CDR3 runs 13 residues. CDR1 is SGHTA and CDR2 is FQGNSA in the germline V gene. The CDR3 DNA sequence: TGTGCCAGCAGTTCCACAGGGACCGGGGAGCTGTTTTTT. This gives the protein CASSSTGTGELFF.

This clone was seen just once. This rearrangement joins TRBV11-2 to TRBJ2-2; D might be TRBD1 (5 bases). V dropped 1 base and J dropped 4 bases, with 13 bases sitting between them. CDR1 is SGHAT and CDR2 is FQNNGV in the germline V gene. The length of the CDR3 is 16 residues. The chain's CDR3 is CASSLVVVGVTGELFF. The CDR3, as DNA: TGTGCCAGCAGCTTAGTTGTGGTAGGGGTCACCGGGGAGCTGTTTTTT. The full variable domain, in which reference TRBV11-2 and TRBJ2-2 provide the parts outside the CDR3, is EAGVAQSPRYKIIEKRQSVAFWCNPISGHATLYWYQQILGQGPKLLIQFQNNGVVDDSQLPKDRFSAERLKGVDSTLKIQPAKLEDSAVYLCASSLVVVGVTGELFFGEGSRLTVL.

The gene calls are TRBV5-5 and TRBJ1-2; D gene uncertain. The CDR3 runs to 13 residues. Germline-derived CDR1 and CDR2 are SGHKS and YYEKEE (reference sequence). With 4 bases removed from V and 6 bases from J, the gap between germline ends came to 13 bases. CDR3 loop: CASSVSPRDGYTF. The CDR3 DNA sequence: TGTGCCAGCAGCGTATCCCCCCGGGATGGCTACACCTTC. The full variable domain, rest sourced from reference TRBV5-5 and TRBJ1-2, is DAGVTQSPTHLIKTRGQQVTLRCSPISGHKSVSWYQQVLGQGPQFIFQYYEKEERGRGNFPDRFSARQFPNYSSELNVNALLLGDSALYLCASSVSPRDGYTFGSGTRLTVV.

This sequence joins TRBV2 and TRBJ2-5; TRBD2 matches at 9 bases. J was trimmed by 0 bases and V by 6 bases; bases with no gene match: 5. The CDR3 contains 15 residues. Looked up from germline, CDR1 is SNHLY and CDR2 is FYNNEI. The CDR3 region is CASSRRLADQETQYF. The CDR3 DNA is TGTGCCAGCAGCCGCAGACTAGCGGACCAAGAGACCCAGTACTTC.